This T cell receptor (beta chain) was documented in a study of T cells in Graves' hyperthyroidism and ophthalmopathy. Diagnoses were made from clinical symptoms, serum measures (thyroxine and TRAb), thyroid ultrasound and orbital computed tomography. V was pared by 1 base and J by 2 bases, with 9 bases between. The CDR3 length is 16 residues. Germline CDR1 and CDR2: SGHTA and FQGTGA. TCR beta CDR3 sequences were amplified from RNA transcripts. A set of HTBI primers served as the primers for a first-round RT-PCR of the TCR CDR3. TCRdb reprocessed the multiplex PCR reads via MiXCR and lists one record per CDR3 protein. The sample contains 300,000 to 400,000 distinct CDR3 sequences, roughly a fifth of which appear only once.

This sequence joins TRBV7-3 and TRBJ2-6; D call uncertain. The receptor was isolated from a woman in her forties or fifties with Graves' hyperthyroidism. The sample consisted of blood. CDR3 sequence (DNA): TGTGCCAGCAGCTTAAAAACTGGGGCTGGGGCCAACGTCCTGACTTTC. Translation: CASSLKTGAGANVLTF.